This paragraph reports one T cell receptor (beta chain). Its antigen is still unknown. A read error may account for a junction end that differs from germline. The intended sense of this specimen's time point label: baseline before first vaccination. Vaccinee samples were obtained from the UK trials COV001 and COV002, which included a single-blind randomized controlled phase 2/3 trial of AZD1222 (ChAdOx1 nCoV-19) in healthy adults. For TCRbeta chain sequencing, PBMC samples from trial participants were taken at day 0 and at day 28 after the second dose. Sequences LNHNV (CDR1) and YYDKDF (CDR2) are obtained from the germline V gene (reference sequence). The CDR3 spans 13 residues, from the cysteine through the phenylalanine. Just CDR3 DNA is preserved here, 39 bases in frame from base 1. The data were taken from a study of T cell responses to AZD1222 COVID-19 vaccine (dated by TCRdb to about 2021). About the investigation overall: AZD1222 recipients whose second dose came at about 4 weeks and those whose second dose came at about 12 weeks were combined into one group, since spike-specific TCR depth and breadth did not differ between the two schedules. TCR sequencing covered 233 trial participants: roughly 200 given two doses of AZD1222 and 26 given two doses of MenACWY control vaccine. Trial participants were enrolled by age into 18-55, 56-69 and 70-plus year subgroups, with roughly 150, 30 and 60 TCR-sequenced participants respectively. Results and caveats for the whole study, not just this receptor: Most participants were white British and females outnumbered males, and the authors suggested that clonal diversity may have been underestimated. Because no day 14 peak-response samples were available, repertoires were characterized only after the peak T cell response. Conclusions about previously exposed vaccinees were limited because only a handful of AZD1222 recipients were SARS-CoV-2 seropositive at baseline. Reportedly, close to half of the unique spike-specific TCRs recognized epitopes lying outside the regions that are mutated in the B.1.351 and B.1.1.7 variants. In the small 56-69-year group, the increase in depth fell short of significance, most likely because of low power. Vaccine-associated CD4 TCRs spanned the whole spike protein, with dominant responses in regions 160-218 and 743-854. A significant rise in spike-specific TCR breadth and depth was observed after two AZD1222 doses relative to day 0 and relative to MenACWY recipients.

The CDR3 regions of human TCRbeta chains were subjected to immunosequencing. Turning to the authors' computational methods: Repertoire TCRs were checked for matches against a reference library of SARS-CoV-2-specific TCRs that had been generated using the MIRA antigen-specificity platform. Breadth was defined as the fraction of unique TCRs that were SARS-CoV-2-associated, and depth was defined as the fraction of total T cells that were SARS-CoV-2-associated. Using the MIRA data, each spike-specific TCR was assigned both to the spike region to which the TCR was reactive and to a CD4 or CD8 class. Log10-transformed breadth and depth values were compared by one-way ANOVA with Sidak's multiple comparisons tests. Here the immuneACCESS table is served through TCRdb, limited to in-frame sequences with V and J called. Missing clones are a known gap in these copies; in checked studies unresolved V genes cover under half, and the rest lacks a known reason. Clonal size and the V and J genes are those of that table, whereas D and trimming came from the DNA. This sample lists some 130,000 clones; about 90% were detected once. 1.9% of the sample is held by the ten biggest clonotypes.

The source of this sequence is an adult in good health. The sample in question was peripheral blood, obtained on day 0 of AZD1222 vaccination. Recombination joined TRBV15 with TRBJ2-1; the D gene is not confidently resolved. For the CDR3, the sequence is CATSSERPNGQFF. The nucleotide sequence is given as TGTGCCACCAGCAGTGAGAGACCGAATGGGCAGTTCTTC.